This is a list of T cell receptor beta chains from one sample in a study of blood T cells in healthy people across ages. MiXCR, applied by TCRdb to the 5' RACE reads, yields one record per CDR3 protein. The table lists approximately 1,700,000 distinct CDR3 sequences, approximately 40% of them singletons. Sample: blood. The source is a human donor in good health. CDR3s include the opening cysteine and the closing phenylalanine or tryptophan. A D gene is named only where the DNA matches it firmly.

v_call d_call cdr3_aa
TRBV20-1 TRBD2 CSARARGGAVDTQYF
TRBV12-3/TRBV12-4 NA CASTYYSSGANVLTF
TRBV29-1 NA CSVEKGPNGYTF
TRBV29-1 NA CSVITRFTDTQYF
TRBV12-3/TRBV12-4 TRBD1 CASSPTGVGNKAFF
TRBV12-3/TRBV12-4 NA CASSLGPTRNTIYF
TRBV12-3/TRBV12-4 NA CASTLTLQETQYF
TRBV24-1 TRBD1 CATSDYDRGGSGELFF
TRBV20-1 NA CSARAIVGGGSKNIQYF
TRBV19 TRBD1 CASSLRQGALNEQYF
TRBV5-1 NA CASSLVSPATEAFF
TRBV4-1 NA CASSQMAGANQNSPLHF
TRBV20-1 TRBD2 CSARDLRRGGARDEQFF
TRBV4-3 TRBD1 CASSHHGSRTGGSEQFF
TRBV7-2 NA CASSPRGFGDEQFF
TRBV7-8 NA CASSLMLLGNYGYTF
TRBV29-1 NA CSAQQRDYGYTF
TRBV12-3/TRBV12-4 TRBD1 CASSPEDRVDTGELFF
TRBV7-8 NA CASSLKTYEQYF
TRBV4-2 NA CASSPRDTITSYEQYF
TRBV20-1 NA CSASGFSRGDNSPLHF
TRBV12-3/TRBV12-4 TRBD1 CASGRGQGSIGHTEAFF
TRBV2 TRBD1 CASSSRDRVYGEQFF
TRBV3-1 TRBD2 CASSQGPSGVYNEQFF
TRBV29-1 NA CSVEESSDEQYF
TRBV5-1 TRBD1 CASSSTGDMRYEQYF
TRBV6-2/TRBV6-3 TRBD2 CASSYSRSGGGYNEQFF